This T cell receptor beta chain was captured by sequencing in a study of shared clonotypes between healthy human individuals. The CDR3 loop spans 13 amino acids. Germline-derived CDR1 and CDR2 are MNHEY and SMNVEV (reference sequence). Trimming cost V 5 bases and J 8 bases; bases outside gene matches: 7. Terminally differentiated effector memory CD45RA+ cells were excluded from the naive CD8 cells, which were CD45RO-negative and positively selected for CCR7. TCRdb's table, derived via immunoSEQ multiplex PCR, lists solely in-frame clones and lacks some. In the table there are 630,000 or so clones, about 98% of which are singletons.

Sequencing was done on a sample of naive CD8+ T cells sorted from blood. V and J are TRBV27 and TRBJ1-2; 8 nucleotides match TRBD1. This clonotype originated in a man aged 25-45 years in good health. The CDR3 DNA reads as TGTGCCAGCAGTCCGGGACAGGCATACGGCTACACCTTC. It yields the protein CASSPGQAYGYTF.